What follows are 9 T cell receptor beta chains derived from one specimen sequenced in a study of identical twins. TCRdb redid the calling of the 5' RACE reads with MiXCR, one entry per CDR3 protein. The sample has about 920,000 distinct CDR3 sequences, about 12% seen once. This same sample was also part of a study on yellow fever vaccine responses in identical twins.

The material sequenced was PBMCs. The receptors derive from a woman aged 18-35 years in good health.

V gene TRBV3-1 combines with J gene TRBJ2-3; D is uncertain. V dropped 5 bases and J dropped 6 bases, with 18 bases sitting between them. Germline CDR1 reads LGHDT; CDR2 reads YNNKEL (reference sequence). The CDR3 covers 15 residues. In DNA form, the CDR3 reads TGTGCCAGCAGCTTAGTAGAATCTGTGATGGATACGCAGTATTTT. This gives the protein CASSLVESVMDTQYF.

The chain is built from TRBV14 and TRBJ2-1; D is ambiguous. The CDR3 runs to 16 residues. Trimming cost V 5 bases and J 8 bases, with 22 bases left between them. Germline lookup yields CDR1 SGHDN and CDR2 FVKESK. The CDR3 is CASSYYQVPLRDEQFF. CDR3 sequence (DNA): TGTGCCAGCAGCTACTATCAGGTCCCTCTAAGGGATGAGCAGTTCTTC. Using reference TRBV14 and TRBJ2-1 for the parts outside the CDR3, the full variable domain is EAGVTQFPSHSVIEKGQTVTLRCDPISGHDNLYWYRRVMGKEIKFLLHFVKESKQDESGMPNNRFLAERTGGTYSTLKVQPAELEDSGVYFCASSYYQVPLRDEQFFGPGTRLTVL.

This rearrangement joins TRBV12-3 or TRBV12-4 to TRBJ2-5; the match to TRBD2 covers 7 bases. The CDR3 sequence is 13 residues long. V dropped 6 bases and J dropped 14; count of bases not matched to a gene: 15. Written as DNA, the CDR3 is TGTGCCAGCAGCCGAACCAGATCTAGCGGTACTTACTTC. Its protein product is CASSRTRSSGTYF.

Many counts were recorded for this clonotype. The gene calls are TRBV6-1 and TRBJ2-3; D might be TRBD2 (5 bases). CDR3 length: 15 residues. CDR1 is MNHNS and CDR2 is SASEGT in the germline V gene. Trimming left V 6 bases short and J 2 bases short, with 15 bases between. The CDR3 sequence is CASRKAVTITDTQYF. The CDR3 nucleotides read TGTGCCAGCAGAAAAGCGGTTACCATCACAGATACGCAGTATTTT.

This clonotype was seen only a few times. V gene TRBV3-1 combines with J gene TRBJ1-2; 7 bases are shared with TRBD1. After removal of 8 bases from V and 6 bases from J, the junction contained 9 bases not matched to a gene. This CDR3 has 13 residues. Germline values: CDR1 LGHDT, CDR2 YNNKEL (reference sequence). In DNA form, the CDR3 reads TGTGCCAGCGTCGCATCAGGGGGGAATGGCTACACCTTC. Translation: CASVASGGNGYTF.

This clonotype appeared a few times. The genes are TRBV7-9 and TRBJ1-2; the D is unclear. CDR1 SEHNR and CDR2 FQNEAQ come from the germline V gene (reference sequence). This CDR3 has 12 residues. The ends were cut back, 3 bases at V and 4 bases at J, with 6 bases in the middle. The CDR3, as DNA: TGTGCCAGCAGCTTTACAAGCTATGGCTACACCTTC. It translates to CASSFTSYGYTF.

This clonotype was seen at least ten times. The CDR3 spells CASSPQGADTQYF. CDR3 coding DNA: TGTGCCAGCAGTCCCCAGGGAGCAGATACGCAGTATTTT. The chain is built from TRBV12-3 or TRBV12-4 and TRBJ2-3; D is tentatively TRBD1 or TRBD2 (5 bases each). The V end was cut by 5 bases, the J end by 4 bases, with 10 bases between. The CDR3 length is 13 residues.

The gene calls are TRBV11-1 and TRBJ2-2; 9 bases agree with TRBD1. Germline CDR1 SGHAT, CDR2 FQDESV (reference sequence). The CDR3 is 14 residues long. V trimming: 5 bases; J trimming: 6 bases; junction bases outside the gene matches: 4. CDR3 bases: TGTGCCAGCAGCCGGGACAGGGTTGCCGGGGAGCTGTTTTTT. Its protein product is CASSRDRVAGELFF. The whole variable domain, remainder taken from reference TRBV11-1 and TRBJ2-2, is EAEVAQSPRYKITEKSQAVAFWCDPISGHATLYWYRQILGQGPELLVQFQDESVVDDSQLPKDRFSAERLKGVDSTLKIQPAELGDSAMYLCASSRDRVAGELFFGEGSRLTVL.

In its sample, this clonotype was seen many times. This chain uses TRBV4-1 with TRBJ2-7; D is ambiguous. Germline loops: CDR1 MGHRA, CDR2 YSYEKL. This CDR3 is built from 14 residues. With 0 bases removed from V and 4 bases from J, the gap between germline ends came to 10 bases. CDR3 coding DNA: TGCGCCAGCAGCCAAGATTGGGGAAAATACGAGCAGTACTTC. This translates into CASSQDWGKYEQYF.